This TCR beta chain comes out of a study of blood T cell repertoires in COVID-19. Among Cohort 3 donors, those recovered had two negative PCRs, clearance, or symptom resolution. Assay used: immunoSEQ multiplex PCR; TCRdb lists only in-frame clones, some missing. Of approximately 300,000 clones listed, 70% to 90% were seen once; the top ten hold approximately 6%. This receptor was taken from a woman under 40 who had recovered from COVID-19. Source material: PBMCs or T cells enriched from blood (not recorded which).

CDR3 region: CASQGYTEAFF. CDR3 coding DNA: TGTGCCAGTCAGGGGTACACTGAAGCTTTCTTT. The J gene is TRBJ1-1, the V gene TRBV27, with TRBD1 as a possible D gene (6 bases). The V end was cut by 9 bases, the J end by 3 bases, with 8 bases between. Germline CDR1 reads MNHEY; CDR2 reads SMNVEV (reference sequence). This CDR3 is 11 amino acids long.